A selection of T cell receptor beta chains follows, all from one sample in a study of blood T cell repertoires in COVID-19. Assay: immunoSEQ multiplex PCR; the TCRdb copy retains only in-frame clones and omits some. The sample shows around 150,000 clones, about 86% of them seen only once. Sequenced sample: peripheral blood. The receptors were gathered from a woman aged 55-70 years with acute or convalescent COVID-19. Both conserved end residues are part of each CDR3. The order of the fields is D gene, J gene, V gene, clone size, CDR3 DNA, CDR3 protein. The D gene is left open where the match is weak. For some rows the clone size is stated as once, few or many, or as a class when expanded; others skip it.

TRBD1,TRBJ1-1,TRBV6-5,NA,TGTGCCAGCAGCCGACGGGGGACAGGGGGCAATGAAGCTTTCTTT,CASSRRGTGGNEAFF
TRBD1,TRBJ1-1,TRBV2,once,TGTGCCAGCACCCCGGACAGGGGAACTGAAGCTTTCTTT,CASTPDRGTEAFF
NA,TRBJ1-5,TRBV5-4,NA,TGTGCCAGCAGCTTAGGAGGGAATAATCAGCCCCAGCATTTT,CASSLGGNNQPQHF
TRBD2,TRBJ2-7,TRBV25-1,NA,TGTGCCAGCAGTGAACCCACTAGCGGGGACAACGAGCAGTACTTC,CASSEPTSGDNEQYF
TRBD1,TRBJ2-7,TRBV11-3,NA,TGTGCCAGCAGCTTAGGGACAGGGTCCTACGAGCAGTACTTC,CASSLGTGSYEQYF
TRBD1,TRBJ1-3,TRBV30,NA,TGTGCTGCAGGGGGTTCAGGAAACACCATATATTTT,CAAGGSGNTIYF
TRBD2,TRBJ2-2,TRBV4-3,NA,TGCGCCAGCAGTTACGATTGGACTAGCGGGAACACCGGGGAGCTGTTTTTT,CASSYDWTSGNTGELFF
NA,TRBJ2-3,TRBV4-3,NA,TGCGCCAGCAGCCGAACAGGCACAGATACGCAGTATTTT,CASSRTGTDTQYF
TRBD2,TRBJ2-7,TRBV7-9,NA,TGTGCCGTAACCGCTAGCGGCCCCTACGAGCAGTACTTC,CAVTASGPYEQYF
NA,TRBJ2-5,TRBV30,NA,TGTGCCTGGAGTACCGGGACAAACGGGGAGACCCAGTACTTC,CAWSTGTNGETQYF
TRBD1,TRBJ2-7,TRBV7-3,NA,TGTGCCAGCAGCTTAGGGTGGGGACAGGGTTCCGGCGAGCAGTACTTC,CASSLGWGQGSGEQYF
NA,TRBJ2-2,TRBV9,NA,TGTGCCAGCAGCGCAGGGGCGCCCCTGGACACCGGGGAGCTGTTTTTT,CASSAGAPLDTGELFF
NA,TRBJ1-2,TRBV7-9,few,TGTGCCAGCAGCCAAGCCTTGGGGCGCCACTATGGCTACACCTTC,CASSQALGRHYGYTF
NA,TRBJ1-5,TRBV30,NA,TGTGCCTGGAGTGGCGGAAGCAATCAGCCCCAGCATTTT,CAWSGGSNQPQHF
TRBD2,TRBJ2-1,TRBV19,once,TGTGCCAGTAGTAGGGGGCCTAGCGGGAGGCTGACCTACAATGAGCAGTTCTTC,CASSRGPSGRLTYNEQFF
NA,TRBJ2-3,TRBV28,NA,TGTGCCAGCAGTTATAACACAGATACGCAGTATTTT,CASSYNTDTQYF
NA,TRBJ2-7,TRBV15,NA,TGTGCCACCAGCAGGGGGGGACGACAGAACACCTACGAGCAGTACTTC,CATSRGGRQNTYEQYF
NA,TRBJ1-1,TRBV28,NA,TGTGCCAGCAGTTCGGGGATTGCGAACACTGAAGCTTTCTTT,CASSSGIANTEAFF
NA,TRBJ1-1,TRBV4-3,NA,TGCGCCAGCAGCCTGAACCGGGACACTGAAGCTTTCTTT,CASSLNRDTEAFF
NA,TRBJ2-3,TRBV19,NA,TGTGCCAGTACTGGTAGGGGCTTCACAGATACGCAGTATTTT,CASTGRGFTDTQYF
TRBD2,TRBJ2-7,TRBV3-1/TRBV3-2,once,TGTGCCAGCAGACTTGGGACTAGCGGATCCTACGAGCAGTACTTC,CASRLGTSGSYEQYF
NA,TRBJ2-7,TRBV4-3,NA,TGCGCCAGCAGCCAAGGAGTTCCCTCCTACGAGCAGTACTTC,CASSQGVPSYEQYF
NA,TRBJ2-2,TRBV11-3,NA,TGTGCCAGCAGCACCCGATCAGGGGCGGGCGGGGAGCTGTTTTTT,CASSTRSGAGGELFF
NA,TRBJ2-3,TRBV28,NA,TGTGCCAGCAGTTTGGGCCAGGGAGGCGCAGATACGCAGTATTTT,CASSLGQGGADTQYF
NA,TRBJ2-7,TRBV6-1,NA,TGTGCCAGCAGTTTCCCGACTCAGGGGAGTTACGAGCAGTACTTC,CASSFPTQGSYEQYF
NA,TRBJ2-4,TRBV12-3/TRBV12-4,NA,TGTGCCAGCAGCCCGGACACTGGAAACATTCAGTACTTC,CASSPDTGNIQYF